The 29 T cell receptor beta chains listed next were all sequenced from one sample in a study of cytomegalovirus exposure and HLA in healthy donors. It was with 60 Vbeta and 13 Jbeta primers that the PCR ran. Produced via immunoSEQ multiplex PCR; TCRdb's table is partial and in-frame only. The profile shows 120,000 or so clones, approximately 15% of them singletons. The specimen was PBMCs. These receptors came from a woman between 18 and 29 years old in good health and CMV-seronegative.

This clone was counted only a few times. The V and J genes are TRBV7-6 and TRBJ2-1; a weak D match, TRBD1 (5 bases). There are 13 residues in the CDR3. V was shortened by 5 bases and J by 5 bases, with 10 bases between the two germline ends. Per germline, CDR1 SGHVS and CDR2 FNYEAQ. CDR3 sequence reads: CASSLDSHNEQFF. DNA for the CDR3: TGTGCCAGCAGCCTAGACAGCCACAATGAGCAGTTCTTC.

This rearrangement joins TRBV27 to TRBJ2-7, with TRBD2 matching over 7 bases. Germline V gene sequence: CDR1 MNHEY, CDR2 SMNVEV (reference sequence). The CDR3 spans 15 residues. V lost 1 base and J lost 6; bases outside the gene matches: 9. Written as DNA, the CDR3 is TGTGCCAGCAGTTTATTTTTAGGGAGGGTTCGCGAGCAGTACTTC. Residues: CASSLFLGRVREQYF.

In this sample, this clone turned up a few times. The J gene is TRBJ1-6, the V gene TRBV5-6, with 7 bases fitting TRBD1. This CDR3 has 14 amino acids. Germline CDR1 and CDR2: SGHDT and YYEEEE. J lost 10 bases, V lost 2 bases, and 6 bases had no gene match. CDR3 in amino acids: CASSFGQGDSPLHF. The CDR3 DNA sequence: TGTGCCAGCAGCTTCGGGCAGGGGGACTCACCCCTCCACTTT.

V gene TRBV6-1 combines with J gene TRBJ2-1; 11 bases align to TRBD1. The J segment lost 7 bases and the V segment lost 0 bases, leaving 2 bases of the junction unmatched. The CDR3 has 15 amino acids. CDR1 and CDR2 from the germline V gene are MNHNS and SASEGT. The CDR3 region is CASSEAGQGGNEQFF. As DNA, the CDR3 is TGTGCCAGCAGTGAAGCGGGACAGGGGGGGAATGAGCAGTTCTTC.

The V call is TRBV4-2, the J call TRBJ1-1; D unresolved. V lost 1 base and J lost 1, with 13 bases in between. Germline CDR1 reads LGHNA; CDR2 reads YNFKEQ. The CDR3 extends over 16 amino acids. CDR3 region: CASSQVEQRGNTEAFF. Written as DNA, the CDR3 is TGTGCCAGCAGCCAAGTTGAGCAGCGCGGGAACACTGAAGCTTTCTTT.

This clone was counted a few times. CDR3: CATTQGEVTDTQYF. Written as DNA, the CDR3 is TGTGCCACCACCCAGGGGGAGGTGACAGATACGCAGTATTTT. The chain employs TRBV10-3 and TRBJ2-3; D may be TRBD1 (7 bases). There are 14 residues in the CDR3. Trimming pared 10 bases from V and 3 bases from J, leaving 17 bases between. Germline CDR1 and CDR2: ENHRY and SYGVKD.

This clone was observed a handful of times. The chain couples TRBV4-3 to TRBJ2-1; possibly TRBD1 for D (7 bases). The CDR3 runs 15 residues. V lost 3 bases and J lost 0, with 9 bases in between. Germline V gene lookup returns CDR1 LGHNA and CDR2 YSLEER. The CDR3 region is CASSQQGGSYNEQFF. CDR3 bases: TGCGCCAGCAGCCAGCAGGGGGGCTCCTACAATGAGCAGTTCTTC.

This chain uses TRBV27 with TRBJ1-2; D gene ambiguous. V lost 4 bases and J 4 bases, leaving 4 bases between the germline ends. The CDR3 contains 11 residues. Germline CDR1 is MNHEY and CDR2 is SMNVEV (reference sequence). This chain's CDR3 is CASSSGYGYTF. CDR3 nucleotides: TGTGCCAGCAGTTCCGGCTATGGCTACACCTTC.

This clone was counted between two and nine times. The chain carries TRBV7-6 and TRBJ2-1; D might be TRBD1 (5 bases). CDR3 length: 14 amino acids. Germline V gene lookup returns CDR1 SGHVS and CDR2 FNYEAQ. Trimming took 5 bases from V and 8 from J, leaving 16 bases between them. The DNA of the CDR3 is TGTGCCAGCAGCGTAGGAAGGGGTTGGGATGAGCAGTTCTTC. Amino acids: CASSVGRGWDEQFF.

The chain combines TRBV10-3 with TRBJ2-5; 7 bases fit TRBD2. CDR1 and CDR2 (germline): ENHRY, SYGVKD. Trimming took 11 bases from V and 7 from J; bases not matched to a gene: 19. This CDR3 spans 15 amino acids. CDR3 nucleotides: TGTGCCTCTAAGCCAGGACTAGGGGCCGAGGGGACCCAGTACTTC. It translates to CASKPGLGAEGTQYF.

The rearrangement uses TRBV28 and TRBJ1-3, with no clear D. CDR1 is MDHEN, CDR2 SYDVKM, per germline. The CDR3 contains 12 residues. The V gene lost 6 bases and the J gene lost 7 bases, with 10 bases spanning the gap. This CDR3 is CASREGSNTIYF. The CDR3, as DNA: TGTGCCAGCAGGGAAGGTAGCAACACCATATATTTT.

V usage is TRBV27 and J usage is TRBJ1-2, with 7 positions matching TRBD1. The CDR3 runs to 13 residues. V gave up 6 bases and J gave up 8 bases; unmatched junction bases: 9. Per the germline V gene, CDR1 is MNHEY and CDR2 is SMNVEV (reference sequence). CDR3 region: CASRRDSLGGYTF. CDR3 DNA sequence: TGTGCCAGCAGGCGGGACAGCTTGGGGGGCTACACCTTC.

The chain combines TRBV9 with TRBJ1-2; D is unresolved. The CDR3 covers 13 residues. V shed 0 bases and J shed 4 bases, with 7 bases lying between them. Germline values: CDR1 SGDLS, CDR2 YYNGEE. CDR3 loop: CASSVGTSYGYTF. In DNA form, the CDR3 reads TGTGCCAGCAGCGTAGGTACATCCTATGGCTACACCTTC.

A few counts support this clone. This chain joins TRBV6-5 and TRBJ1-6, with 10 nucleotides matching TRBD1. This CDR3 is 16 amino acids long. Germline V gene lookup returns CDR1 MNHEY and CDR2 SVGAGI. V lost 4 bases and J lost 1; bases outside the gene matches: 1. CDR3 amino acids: CASSWGQGSYNSPLHF. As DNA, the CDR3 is TGTGCCAGCAGTTGGGGACAGGGGTCCTATAATTCACCCCTCCACTTT.

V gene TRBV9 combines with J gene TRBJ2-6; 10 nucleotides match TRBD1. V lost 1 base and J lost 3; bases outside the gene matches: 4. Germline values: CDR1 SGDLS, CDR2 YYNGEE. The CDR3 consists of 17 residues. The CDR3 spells CASSVSTGGSGANVLTF. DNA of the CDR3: TGTGCCAGCAGCGTATCGACAGGGGGCAGTGGGGCCAACGTCCTGACTTTC.

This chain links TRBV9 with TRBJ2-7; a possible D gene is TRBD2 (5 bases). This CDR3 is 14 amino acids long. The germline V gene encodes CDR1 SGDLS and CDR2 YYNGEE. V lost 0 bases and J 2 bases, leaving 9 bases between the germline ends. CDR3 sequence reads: CASSVDEGTYEQYF. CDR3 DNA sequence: TGTGCCAGCAGCGTAGATGAGGGTACCTACGAGCAGTACTTC. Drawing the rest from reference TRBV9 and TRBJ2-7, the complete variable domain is DSGVTQTPKHLITATGQRVTLRCSPRSGDLSVYWYQQSLDQGLQFLIQYYNGEERAKGNILERFSAQQFPDLHSELNLSSLELGDSALYFCASSVDEGTYEQYFGPGTRLTVT.

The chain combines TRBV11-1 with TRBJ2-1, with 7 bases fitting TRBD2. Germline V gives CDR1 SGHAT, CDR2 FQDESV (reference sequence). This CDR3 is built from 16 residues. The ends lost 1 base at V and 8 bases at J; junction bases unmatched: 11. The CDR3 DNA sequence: TGTGCCAGCAGCTTAGTTTTGGCTAGCGGTTGGGATGAGCAGTTCTTC. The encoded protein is CASSLVLASGWDEQFF.

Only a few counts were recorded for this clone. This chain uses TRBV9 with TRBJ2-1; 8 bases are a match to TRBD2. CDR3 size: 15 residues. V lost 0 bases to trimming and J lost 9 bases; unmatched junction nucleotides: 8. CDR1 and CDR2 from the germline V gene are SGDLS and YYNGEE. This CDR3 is CASSVGGAGALEQFF. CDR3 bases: TGTGCCAGCAGCGTAGGAGGAGCGGGGGCCCTTGAGCAGTTCTTC.

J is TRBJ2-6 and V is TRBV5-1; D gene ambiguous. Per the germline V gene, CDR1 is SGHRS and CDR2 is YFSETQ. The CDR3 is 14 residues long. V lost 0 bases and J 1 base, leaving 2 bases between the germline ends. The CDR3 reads CASSLASGANVLTF. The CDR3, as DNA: TGCGCCAGCAGCTTGGCATCTGGGGCCAACGTCCTGACTTTC. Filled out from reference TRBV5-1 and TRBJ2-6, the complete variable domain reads KAGVTQTPRYLIKTRGQQVTLSCSPISGHRSVSWYQQTPGQGLQFLFEYFSETQRNKGNFPGRFSGRQFSNSRSEMNVSTLELGDSALYLCASSLASGANVLTFGAGSRLTVL.

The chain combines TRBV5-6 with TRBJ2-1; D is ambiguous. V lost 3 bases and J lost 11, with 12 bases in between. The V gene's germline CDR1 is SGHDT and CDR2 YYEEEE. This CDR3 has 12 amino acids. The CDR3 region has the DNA TGTGCCAGCAGCTCCACCACTACCAAGCAGTTCTTC. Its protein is CASSSTTTKQFF.

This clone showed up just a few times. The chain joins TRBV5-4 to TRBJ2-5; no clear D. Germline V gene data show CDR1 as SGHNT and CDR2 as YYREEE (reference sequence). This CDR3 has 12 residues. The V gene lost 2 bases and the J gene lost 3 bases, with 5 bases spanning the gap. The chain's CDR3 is CASSFAEETQYF. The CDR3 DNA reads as TGTGCCAGCAGCTTTGCGGAAGAGACCCAGTACTTC.

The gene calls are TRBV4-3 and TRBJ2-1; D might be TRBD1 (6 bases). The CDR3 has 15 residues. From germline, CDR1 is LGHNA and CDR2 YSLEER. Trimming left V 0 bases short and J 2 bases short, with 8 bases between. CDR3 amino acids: CASSQDRGTYNEQFF. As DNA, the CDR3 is TGCGCCAGCAGCCAAGACAGGGGAACCTACAATGAGCAGTTCTTC.

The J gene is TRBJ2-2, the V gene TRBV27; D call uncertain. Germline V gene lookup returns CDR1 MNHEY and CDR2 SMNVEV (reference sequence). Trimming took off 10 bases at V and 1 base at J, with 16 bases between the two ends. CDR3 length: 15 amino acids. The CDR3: CATAARFMNTGELFF. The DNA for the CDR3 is TGTGCCACCGCTGCTAGGTTCATGAACACCGGGGAGCTGTTTTTT.

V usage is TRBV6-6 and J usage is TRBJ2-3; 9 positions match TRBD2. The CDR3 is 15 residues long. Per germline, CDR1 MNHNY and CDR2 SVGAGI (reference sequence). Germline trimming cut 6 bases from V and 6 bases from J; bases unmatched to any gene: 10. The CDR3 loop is CASRSSGSLQDTQYF. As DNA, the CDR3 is TGTGCCAGCAGAAGTAGCGGGAGTCTTCAGGATACGCAGTATTTT.

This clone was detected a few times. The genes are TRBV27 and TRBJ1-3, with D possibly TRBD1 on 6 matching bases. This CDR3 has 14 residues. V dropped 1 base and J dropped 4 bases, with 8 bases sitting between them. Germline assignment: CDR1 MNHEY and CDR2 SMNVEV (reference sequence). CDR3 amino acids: CASSLFQGGNTIYF. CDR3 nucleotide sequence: TGTGCCAGCAGTTTATTCCAGGGGGGAAACACCATATATTTT.

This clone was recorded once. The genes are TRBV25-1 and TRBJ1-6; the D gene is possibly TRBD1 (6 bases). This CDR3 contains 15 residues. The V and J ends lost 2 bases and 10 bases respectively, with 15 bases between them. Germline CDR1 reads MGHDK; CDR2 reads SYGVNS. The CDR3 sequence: CASSEVQGGGSPLHF. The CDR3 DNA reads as TGTGCCAGCAGTGAAGTACAGGGTGGTGGATCACCCCTCCACTTT.

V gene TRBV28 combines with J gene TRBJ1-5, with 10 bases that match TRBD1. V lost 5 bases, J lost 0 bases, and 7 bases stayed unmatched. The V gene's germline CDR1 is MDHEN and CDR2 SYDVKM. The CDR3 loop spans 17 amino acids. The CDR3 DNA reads TGTGCCAGCAGTCTAGGGACAGGGGTTTATAGCAATCAGCCCCAGCATTTT. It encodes CASSLGTGVYSNQPQHF.

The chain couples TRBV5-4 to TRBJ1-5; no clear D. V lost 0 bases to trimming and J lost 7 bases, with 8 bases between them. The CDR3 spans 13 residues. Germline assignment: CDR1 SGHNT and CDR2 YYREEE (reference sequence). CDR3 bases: TGTGCCAGCAGCTTGGCCGGAGAACAGCCCCAGCATTTT. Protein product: CASSLAGEQPQHF.

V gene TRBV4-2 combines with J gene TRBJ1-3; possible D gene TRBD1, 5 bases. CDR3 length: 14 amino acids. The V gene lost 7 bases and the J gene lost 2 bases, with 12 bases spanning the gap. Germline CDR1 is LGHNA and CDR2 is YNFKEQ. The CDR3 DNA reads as TGTGCCAGCACCCCGGGGGAAACTGGAAACACCATATATTTT. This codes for CASTPGETGNTIYF.